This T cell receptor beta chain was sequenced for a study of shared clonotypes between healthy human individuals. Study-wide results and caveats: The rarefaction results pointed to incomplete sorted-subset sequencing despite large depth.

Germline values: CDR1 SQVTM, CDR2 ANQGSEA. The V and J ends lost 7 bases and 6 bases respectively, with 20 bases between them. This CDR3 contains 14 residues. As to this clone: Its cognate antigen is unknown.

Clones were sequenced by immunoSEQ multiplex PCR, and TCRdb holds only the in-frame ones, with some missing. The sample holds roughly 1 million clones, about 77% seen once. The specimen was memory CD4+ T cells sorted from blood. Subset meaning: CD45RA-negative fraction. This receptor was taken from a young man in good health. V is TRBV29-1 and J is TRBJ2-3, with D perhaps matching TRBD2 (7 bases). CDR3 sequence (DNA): TGCAGCGCCCATAGGGGGGGGCAGGGTGATACGCAGTATTTT. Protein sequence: CSAHRGGQGDTQYF.